This T cell receptor beta chain was documented in a study of naive and memory T cell subsets. General study results and limits: Naive repertoires, especially CD8, held a few larger clonotypes, possibly memory cells re-expressing CD45RA.

Of note for this clonotype: Its cognate antigen is unknown.

There are 14 residues in the CDR3. The germline V gene has CDR1 LGHNA and CDR2 YSLEER. Trimming took off 0 bases at V and 5 bases at J, with 8 bases between the two ends. The beta constant-region primer was an equimolar mix of two oligonucleotides covering TRBC1 and TRBC2. Four rounds of PCR amplified the ligated cDNA using nested alpha and beta constant-region primers plus SP2. TCRdb passed the UMI-ligation and nested PCR reads through MiXCR, listing each CDR3 protein once. This sample has about 140,000 distinct CDR3 sequences, with approximately 21% found just once. What was sequenced was naive CD8+ T cells from blood. The clonotype originates from a human donor in good health. The V call is TRBV4-3, the J call TRBJ2-1, with D uncertain. As DNA, the CDR3 is TGCGCCAGCAGCCAAGATTTTGGGAACAATGAGCAGTTCTTC. It translates to CASSQDFGNNEQFF.